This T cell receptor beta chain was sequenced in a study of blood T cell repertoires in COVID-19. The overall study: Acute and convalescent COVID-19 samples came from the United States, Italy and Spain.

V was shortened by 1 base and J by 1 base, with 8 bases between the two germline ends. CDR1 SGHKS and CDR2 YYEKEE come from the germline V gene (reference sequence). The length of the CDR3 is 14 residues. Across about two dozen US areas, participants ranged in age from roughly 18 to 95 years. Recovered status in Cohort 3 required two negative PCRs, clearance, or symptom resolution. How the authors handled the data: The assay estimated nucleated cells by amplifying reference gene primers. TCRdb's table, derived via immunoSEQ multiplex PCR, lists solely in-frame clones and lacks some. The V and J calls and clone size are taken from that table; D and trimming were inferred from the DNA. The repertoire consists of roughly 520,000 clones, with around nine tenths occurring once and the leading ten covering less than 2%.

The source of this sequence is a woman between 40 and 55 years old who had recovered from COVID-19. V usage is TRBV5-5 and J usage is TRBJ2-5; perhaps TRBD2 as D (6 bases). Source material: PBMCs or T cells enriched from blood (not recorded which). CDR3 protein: CASSLYGSQETQYF. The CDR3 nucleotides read TGTGCCAGCAGCTTGTACGGGAGCCAAGAGACCCAGTACTTC.